Listed below are T cell receptor beta chains from one sample, sequenced in a study of human T cells and chemical hapten exposure. Each CDR3 protein is one row after TCRdb ran MiXCR on the RACE reads. The sample comprises around 150,000 distinct CDR3 sequences, about 14% of which are singletons, and about 1.7% rests with the top ten. Material: whole blood, obtained in connection with sensitization to the hapten diphenylcyclopropenone (DPC). The receptors derive from a woman aged 25 to 39 with alopecia areata. Some clones in this sample may be carry-over from other donors' samples. CDR3s include the opening cysteine and the closing phenylalanine or tryptophan. A D gene is named only where the DNA matches it firmly. Some rows mark clone size as missing; the rest say once, few, many or name a class of expanded clone.

D gene: TRBD2; clone size: few; V gene: TRBV6-6; J gene: TRBJ2-3; CDR3 DNA: TGTGCCAGCACCGCGCGACTAGCGGGGGGGCCGGGCACAGATACGCAGTATTTT; CDR3 protein: CASTARLAGGPGTDTQYF
D gene: TRBD2; clone size: few; V gene: TRBV5-1; J gene: TRBJ2-2; CDR3 DNA: TGCGCCAGCAGTAGACTAGCGGGAGAAGCCGGGGAGCTGTTTTTT; CDR3 protein: CASSRLAGEAGELFF
D gene: NA; clone size: NA; V gene: TRBV7-2; J gene: TRBJ2-7; CDR3 DNA: TGTGCCAGCAGCTTAGCGCCGTCCCCCAGTGTGCAGTACTTC; CDR3 protein: CASSLAPSPSVQYF
D gene: NA; clone size: many; V gene: TRBV15; J gene: TRBJ2-4; CDR3 DNA: TGTGCCACCAGCAGCGACATCCAGGGCATTCAGTACTTC; CDR3 protein: CATSSDIQGIQYF
D gene: TRBD2; clone size: few; V gene: TRBV29-1; J gene: TRBJ2-1; CDR3 DNA: TGCAGCGTCCTGGGGACTAGCGGGAGTAATGAGCAGTTCTTC; CDR3 protein: CSVLGTSGSNEQFF
D gene: NA; clone size: NA; V gene: TRBV28; J gene: TRBJ1-2; CDR3 DNA: TGTGCCAGCAGAGACTACTATGGCTACACCTTC; CDR3 protein: CASRDYYGYTF
D gene: NA; clone size: NA; V gene: TRBV10-3; J gene: TRBJ2-2; CDR3 DNA: TGTGTCATCAGTGAGGCCAGCCCGAACACCGGGGAGCTGTTTTTT; CDR3 protein: CVISEASPNTGELFF
D gene: TRBD1; clone size: many; V gene: TRBV29-1; J gene: TRBJ1-1; CDR3 DNA: TGCAGCGTTGTCCGGGACAGTCTTTCTAACACTGAAGCTTTCTTT; CDR3 protein: CSVVRDSLSNTEAFF
D gene: NA; clone size: few; V gene: TRBV29-1; J gene: TRBJ1-4; CDR3 DNA: TGCAGCAGCAGGGATAATGAAAAACTGTTTTTT; CDR3 protein: CSSRDNEKLFF
D gene: NA; clone size: NA; V gene: TRBV4-3; J gene: TRBJ1-6; CDR3 DNA: TGCGCCAGCAGCGCCTCCCGGGACCCTATTTCACCCCTCCACTTT; CDR3 protein: CASSASRDPISPLHF
D gene: NA; clone size: NA; V gene: TRBV29-1; J gene: TRBJ2-7; CDR3 DNA: TGCAGCGTTGGGGGGATAGGGTCCTACGAGCAGTACTTC; CDR3 protein: CSVGGIGSYEQYF
D gene: NA; clone size: NA; V gene: TRBV20-1; J gene: TRBJ1-2; CDR3 DNA: TGCAGTGCGGGCCTTCGACGGAGTACCTATGGCTACACCTTC; CDR3 protein: CSAGLRRSTYGYTF
D gene: NA; clone size: NA; V gene: TRBV7-8; J gene: TRBJ1-3; CDR3 DNA: TGTGCCAGCAGCCCCCAGACAGCGCTCTCTGGAAACACCATATATTTT; CDR3 protein: CASSPQTALSGNTIYF
D gene: TRBD1; clone size: few; V gene: TRBV11-3; J gene: TRBJ1-4; CDR3 DNA: TGTGCCAGCAGCCCCACAGGGGGCTTCGGTAATGAAAAACTGTTTTTT; CDR3 protein: CASSPTGGFGNEKLFF
D gene: TRBD2; clone size: many; V gene: TRBV7-2; J gene: TRBJ2-5; CDR3 DNA: TGTGCCAGCAGCTTAGCCTCCTCGGCTAGCGGGTTGAAGAGGACCCAGTACTTC; CDR3 protein: CASSLASSASGLKRTQYF
D gene: NA; clone size: few; V gene: TRBV28; J gene: TRBJ1-1; CDR3 DNA: TGTGCCAGCAGTTCCAACTGGTCTGAAGCTTTCTTT; CDR3 protein: CASSSNWSEAFF
D gene: NA; clone size: few; V gene: TRBV20-1; J gene: TRBJ2-2; CDR3 DNA: TGCAGTGCTAGAATTAGCGCTACGAACACCGGGGAGCTGTTTTTT; CDR3 protein: CSARISATNTGELFF
D gene: NA; clone size: few; V gene: TRBV11-2; J gene: TRBJ1-1; CDR3 DNA: TGTGCCAGCAGCTTAAGACAGACGGGTGAAGCTTTCTTT; CDR3 protein: CASSLRQTGEAFF
D gene: NA; clone size: many; V gene: TRBV7-9; J gene: TRBJ1-5; CDR3 DNA: TGTGCCAGCAGTTTAACAACAACGAAACAGCCCCAGCATTTT; CDR3 protein: CASSLTTTKQPQHF
D gene: NA; clone size: few; V gene: TRBV20-1; J gene: TRBJ2-1; CDR3 DNA: TGCAGTGCTAGATCCTACCGCTCCTACAATGAGCAGTTCTTC; CDR3 protein: CSARSYRSYNEQFF
D gene: NA; clone size: many; V gene: TRBV20-1; J gene: TRBJ2-3; CDR3 DNA: TGCAGTGTACGGCACACAGATACGCAGTATTTT; CDR3 protein: CSVRHTDTQYF
D gene: NA; clone size: few; V gene: TRBV3-2; J gene: TRBJ2-1; CDR3 DNA: TGTGCCAGCAGCCAAGGGACAGACAATCTTTACAATGAGCAGTTCTTC; CDR3 protein: CASSQGTDNLYNEQFF
D gene: NA; clone size: many; V gene: TRBV12-3/TRBV12-4; J gene: TRBJ1-5; CDR3 DNA: TGTGCCAGCAGCCGCCGACAGGCCGAGCGGCCCCAGCATTTT; CDR3 protein: CASSRRQAERPQHF
D gene: NA; clone size: NA; V gene: TRBV5-1; J gene: TRBJ2-2; CDR3 DNA: TGCGCCAGCAGCCCGGACAGACAACGTAACCGGGAGCTGTTTTTT; CDR3 protein: CASSPDRQRNRELFF
D gene: NA; clone size: NA; V gene: TRBV6-5; J gene: TRBJ1-2; CDR3 DNA: TGTGCCAGCAGTTACTCCCCCCCCGGGAACTATGGCTACACCTTC; CDR3 protein: CASSYSPPGNYGYTF
D gene: NA; clone size: few; V gene: TRBV27; J gene: TRBJ1-1; CDR3 DNA: TGTGCTGACGCAGCCGGGAGGGGGAGCACTGAAGCTTTCTTT; CDR3 protein: CADAAGRGSTEAFF
D gene: TRBD2; clone size: many; V gene: TRBV11-2; J gene: TRBJ2-1; CDR3 DNA: TGTGCCAGCAGCTTAAAACGGACTAGCGGGACGTACAATGAGCAGTTCTTC; CDR3 protein: CASSLKRTSGTYNEQFF
D gene: NA; clone size: NA; V gene: TRBV11-1; J gene: TRBJ1-1; CDR3 DNA: TGTGCCAGCAGCATGAACACTGAAGCTTTCTTT; CDR3 protein: CASSMNTEAFF
D gene: NA; clone size: NA; V gene: TRBV27; J gene: TRBJ1-5; CDR3 DNA: TGTGCCAGCAGTTCCGGAGGACGGAGCAATCAGCCCCAGCATTTT; CDR3 protein: CASSSGGRSNQPQHF
D gene: NA; clone size: many; V gene: TRBV10-3; J gene: TRBJ2-3; CDR3 DNA: TGTGCCACCAGACGCACAGATACGCAGTATTTT; CDR3 protein: CATRRTDTQYF
D gene: NA; clone size: many; V gene: TRBV11-3; J gene: TRBJ2-1; CDR3 DNA: TGTGCCAGCAGCTTAGATCAGGGGGGGAGCGGGTCCTACAATGAGCAGTTCTTC; CDR3 protein: CASSLDQGGSGSYNEQFF
D gene: TRBD1; clone size: NA; V gene: TRBV5-4; J gene: TRBJ1-6; CDR3 DNA: TGTGCCAGCAGCGCCTATACAGGGGCACTTTCACCCCTCCACTTT; CDR3 protein: CASSAYTGALSPLHF
D gene: NA; clone size: NA; V gene: TRBV7-3; J gene: TRBJ1-1; CDR3 DNA: TGTGCCAGCAGCTTTAATATGGGGGCTGAAGCTTTCTTT; CDR3 protein: CASSFNMGAEAFF
D gene: TRBD1; clone size: NA; V gene: TRBV27; J gene: TRBJ2-5; CDR3 DNA: TGTGCCAGCAGTTTATCCCCGGGACAGAGTCCCTATGGGGAGACCCAGTACTTC; CDR3 protein: CASSLSPGQSPYGETQYF
D gene: NA; clone size: NA; V gene: TRBV20-1; J gene: TRBJ2-3; CDR3 DNA: TGCAGTGCTACCGCTCCGGGACTGGCGAGGACAGATACGCAGTATTTT; CDR3 protein: CSATAPGLARTDTQYF
D gene: NA; clone size: many; V gene: TRBV12-3/TRBV12-4; J gene: TRBJ1-6; CDR3 DNA: TGTGCCAGCAGTCCAGACAGCCACAATTCACCCCTCCACTTT; CDR3 protein: CASSPDSHNSPLHF